This entry concerns a single TCR beta chain. What it binds is unknown. This entry is derived from a study of response to subunit inactivated influenza vaccine. TCRdb re-analysed the RT-PCR reads in MiXCR, keeping a single row per CDR3 protein. The sample records approximately 500,000 distinct CDR3 sequences, around 13% being singletons. The study, taken as a whole, reports: It was suggested by the authors that few new T cells are recruited by each seasonal influenza vaccination.

Germline V gene lookup returns CDR1 SEHNR and CDR2 FQNEAQ (reference sequence). CDR3 length equals 14 residues. The V and J ends lost 5 bases and 4 bases respectively, with 12 bases between them. The receptor's source is a man aged 50 or older who received an inactivated influenza vaccine. The sample here was PBMCs from blood, taken roughly 46 days after vaccination. V gene TRBV7-9 combines with J gene TRBJ2-1, with a tentative D call TRBD1 (6 bases). In DNA, the CDR3 is TGTGCCAGCAGCCCCTGGGACACATACAATGAGCAGTTCTTC. Translated: CASSPWDTYNEQFF.